At least ten counts were recorded for the clone carrying this T cell receptor beta chain. Its target is not known. CDR3 length equals 16 residues. Germline V gives CDR1 SGHVS, CDR2 FQNEAQ. Unmatched junction bases numbered 5, after V lost 5 bases and J lost 4 bases. The data derive from a study of T cell repertoires in cytomegalovirus infection. In the study overall: It was the public TCR beta signatures that indicated both CMV infection and matching HLA type.

Findings and limits, study-wide: Summed frequency of shared TCR beta families picked out CMV carriers who also had the relevant HLA. Clonotype analysis showed dominance of the ex vivo response by HLA-C-restricted CMV-specific TCR beta clonotypes.

TCRdb ran MiXCR on the reads and lists one entry per CDR3 protein. Here the sample spans approximately 240,000 distinct CDR3 sequences, over 9% being singletons. Sequenced material: PBMCs. The clonotype originates from a human donor in good health (CMV status not recorded). Some clones in this sample may be carry-over from other donors' samples. The chain couples TRBV7-8 to TRBJ2-5; the match to TRBD2 covers 15 bases. CDR3 in DNA: TGTGCCAGCAGCATAAGGACTAGCGGGAGGGGAGAGACCCAGTACTTC. As protein: CASSIRTSGRGETQYF.